This TCR beta chain was documented in a study of T cell responses to AZD1222 COVID-19 vaccine. Points from the study as a whole: Nearly half of unique spike-specific TCRs reportedly avoided B.1.351 and B.1.1.7 mutated regions. White British donors predominated, females outnumbered males, and clonal diversity was possibly underestimated.

Pooling of second doses given at about 4 or about 12 weeks was done. The table came from immunoSEQ multiplex PCR; TCRdb's copy has only in-frame clones and leaves some out. The sample lists 110,000 or so clones, more than 75% seen once, with approximately 3.4% in the top ten. As to this clone: What it recognizes is unknown.

The V end was cut by 0 bases, the J end by 3 bases, with 15 bases between. This CDR3 has 16 residues. Germline V gene data show CDR1 as SGHTS and CDR2 as YDEGEE. This receptor was taken from an adult who received the AZD1222 COVID-19 vaccine. V gene TRBV5-8 combines with J gene TRBJ1-2, with D possibly TRBD1 on 6 matching bases. The source was peripheral blood, collected 28 days after the second AZD1222 dose. The CDR3 reads CASSLATGGLDYGYTF. The CDR3 region has the DNA TGTGCCAGCAGCTTGGCGACAGGCGGACTTGACTATGGCTACACCTTC.